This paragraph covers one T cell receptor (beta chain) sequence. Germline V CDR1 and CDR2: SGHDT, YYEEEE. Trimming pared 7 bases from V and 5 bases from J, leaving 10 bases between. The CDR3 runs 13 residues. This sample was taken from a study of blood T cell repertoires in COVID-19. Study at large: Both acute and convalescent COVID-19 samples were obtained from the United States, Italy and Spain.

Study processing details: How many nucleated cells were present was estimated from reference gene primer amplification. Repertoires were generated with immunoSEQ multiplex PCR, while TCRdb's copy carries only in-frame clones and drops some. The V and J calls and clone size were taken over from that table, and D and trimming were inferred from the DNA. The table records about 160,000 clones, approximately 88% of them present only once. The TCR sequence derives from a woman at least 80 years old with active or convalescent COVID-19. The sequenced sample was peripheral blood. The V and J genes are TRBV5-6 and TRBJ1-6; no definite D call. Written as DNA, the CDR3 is TGTGCCAGCCTTTCTGACAATAATTCACCCCTCCACTTT. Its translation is CASLSDNNSPLHF.